This TCR beta chain was retrieved from a study of T cells after yellow fever vaccination. Study as a whole: Where fractions had low cell numbers, libraries were prepared from them with the SMART-Seq v4 Ultra Low Input RNA kit.

Synthesis of TCR cDNA relied on 5'RACE template switching, which attached a universal primer site and UMIs. Using its own MiXCR run on the 5' RACE reads, TCRdb lists one record per CDR3 protein. Here the sample spans 250,000 or so distinct CDR3 sequences, more than 3.5% being singletons. Study-level findings and limits: Contamination by abundant bulk-population clonotypes could be present in FACS-sorted repertoires.

Per germline, CDR1 MGHRA and CDR2 YSYEKL. V lost 4 bases and J 3 bases, leaving 16 bases between the germline ends. The CDR3 has 16 residues. This clonotype appeared many times. Its antigen is as yet unknown. This sequence joins TRBV4-1 and TRBJ1-5; D remains unclear. Sequencing used PBMCs, obtained 15 days after the yellow fever booster vaccination. The receptor was derived from a man aged 18 to 29 who received the YFV17D yellow fever vaccine. The CDR3 spells CASSPQRGVNNQPQHF. CDR3 nucleotide sequence: TGCGCCAGCAGCCCCCAGCGGGGAGTTAACAATCAGCCCCAGCATTTT.